These 32 T cell receptor beta chains originate from one sample sequenced in a study of shared clonotypes between healthy human individuals. Selected positively for CCR7 and CD45RO-negative, naive CD8 cells excluded terminally differentiated effector memory CD45RA+ cells. Sequenced by immunoSEQ multiplex PCR; TCRdb stores in-frame clones only, minus some. The data hold about 2 million clones, with about 95% observed a single time. Sequenced material: naive CD8+ T cells sorted from blood. These receptors all stem from a man between 18 and 29 years old in good health.

As to this clone: Other DNA sequences from this sample encode an identical CDR3 as well. The chain combines TRBV6-6 with TRBJ2-7; a possible D gene is TRBD2 (5 bases). Germline values: CDR1 MNHNY, CDR2 SVGAGI (reference sequence). V was trimmed by 0 bases and J by 4 bases, leaving 10 bases between them. The CDR3 extends over 14 amino acids. CDR3 region: CASSYSAGGYEQYF. The CDR3 coding sequence is TGTGCCAGCAGTTACTCGGCAGGAGGTTACGAGCAGTACTTC.

The genes are TRBV29-1 and TRBJ1-3; D is perhaps TRBD1 (6 bases). Trimming stripped 7 bases from V and 2 bases from J, with 12 bases between. The germline CDR1 and CDR2 sequences are SQVTM and ANQGSEA. This CDR3 has 13 amino acids. The CDR3 loop is CSGRQATGNTIYF. The CDR3 region has the DNA TGCAGCGGACGACAGGCAACTGGAAACACCATATATTTT.

This chain joins TRBV7-6 and TRBJ2-3; D possibly corresponds to TRBD1 (6 bases). The CDR3 has 15 residues. With 4 bases removed from V and 4 bases from J, the gap between germline ends came to 15 bases. Germline CDR1 SGHVS, CDR2 FNYEAQ. DNA of the CDR3: TGTGCCAGCAGCTCCCTACCTGAGGGGGCAGATACGCAGTATTTT. It encodes CASSSLPEGADTQYF.

The chain carries TRBV6-6 and TRBJ2-7; TRBD1 might be the D (6 bases). Trimming stripped 5 bases from V and 2 bases from J, with 10 bases between. CDR3 length: 13 residues. CDR1 and CDR2 from the germline V gene are MNHNY and SVGAGI (reference sequence). The CDR3 loop is CASSARGTYEQYF. The CDR3 DNA sequence: TGTGCCAGCAGTGCAAGGGGGACCTACGAGCAGTACTTC.

Turning to this clone: Additional DNA sequences in this sample encode the identical CDR3. The chain uses TRBV11-2 and TRBJ2-7; unclear D gene. The germline CDR1 and CDR2 sequences are SGHAT and FQNNGV. The germline V and J ends were trimmed by 5 bases and 0 bases, with 5 bases remaining between them. The CDR3 extends over 12 amino acids. The CDR3, as DNA: TGTGCCAGCAGCGCCCCCTCCTACGAGCAGTACTTC. Translated, it gives CASSAPSYEQYF.

The chain combines TRBV7-3 with TRBJ2-1; D not certain. V lost 1 base and J lost 4, with 11 bases in between. Germline V gives CDR1 SGHTA, CDR2 FQGTGA. The CDR3 totals 15 residues. CDR3 nucleotides: TGTGCCAGCAGCTTAAATCAGGCTTATTACAATGAGCAGTTCTTC. This encodes CASSLNQAYYNEQFF.

The chain uses TRBV5-1 and TRBJ2-3, with 10 bases that match TRBD1. Germline V gene sequence: CDR1 SGHRS, CDR2 YFSETQ. The CDR3 runs 18 residues. V dropped 8 bases and J dropped 3; count of bases not matched to a gene: 18. CDR3 coding DNA: TGCGCCAGTCCTATCAGCCGGGACAGGGGTGAGGTGACAGATACGCAGTATTTT. Residues: CASPISRDRGEVTDTQYF.

This rearrangement joins TRBV10-2 to TRBJ2-7, with D hard to call. Trimming stripped 4 bases from V and 6 bases from J, with 7 bases between. The germline V gene has CDR1 WSHSY and CDR2 SAAADI. CDR3 size: 11 residues. CDR3 sequence reads: CASSGSTEQYF. The CDR3 nucleotides read TGCGCCAGCAGTGGGAGCACCGAGCAGTACTTC.

This clone was detected once. The chain is built from TRBV27 and TRBJ2-1, with TRBD2 matching 8 bases. V dropped 3 bases and J dropped 4; count of bases not matched to a gene: 11. Per germline, CDR1 MNHEY and CDR2 SMNVEV (reference sequence). The CDR3 covers 17 residues. The chain's CDR3 is CASSFQSVGLGYNEQFF. The CDR3 bases are TGTGCCAGCAGTTTCCAGTCGGTGGGACTAGGGTACAATGAGCAGTTCTTC.

The chain links TRBV21-1 to TRBJ2-7; the table gives TRBD1 as D, unverified against the DNA. TRBV21-1 is a pseudogene. The CDR3 loop spans 14 amino acids. This CDR3 is CASRVTGRAYEQYF. CDR3 nucleotide sequence: TGTGCCAGCAGAGTAACAGGGAGAGCCTACGAGCAGTACTTC.

V gene TRBV11-2 combines with J gene TRBJ2-7, with 10 bases lining up with TRBD2. Trimming cost V 5 bases and J 1 base; bases outside gene matches: 11. Germline lookup yields CDR1 SGHAT and CDR2 FQNNGV. The CDR3 is 17 residues long. CDR3 sequence: CASSLGTSVSPSYEQYF. CDR3 nucleotide sequence: TGTGCCAGCAGCCTCGGGACTAGCGTAAGCCCATCCTACGAGCAGTACTTC.

This chain uses TRBV14 with TRBJ2-3; TRBD2 agrees at 15 bases. The germline V gene has CDR1 SGHDN and CDR2 FVKESK. The ends lost 4 bases at V and 6 bases at J; junction bases unmatched: 5. CDR3 length: 16 amino acids. In DNA, the CDR3 is TGTGCCAGCAGCCCGGGACTAGCGGGAGGTACCGATACGCAGTATTTT. Its protein product is CASSPGLAGGTDTQYF.

This chain joins TRBV11-1 and TRBJ2-7; D possibly corresponds to TRBD1 (6 bases). CDR1 and CDR2 (germline): SGHAT, FQDESV (reference sequence). The CDR3 has 12 residues. V lost 8 bases and J 6 bases, leaving 14 bases between the germline ends. The CDR3 nucleotides are TGTGCCAGCGCTACAGGGCAGGCCGAGCAGTACTTC. Encoded protein: CASATGQAEQYF.

V is TRBV5-1 and J is TRBJ1-1; D is possibly TRBD1 (6 bases). Trimming shortened V by 4 bases and J by 0 bases, and 28 bases separated the two germline ends. CDR1 and CDR2 from the germline V gene are SGHRS and YFSETQ. The CDR3 runs to 20 residues. The CDR3 DNA sequence: TGCGCCAGCAGCCAGTCAGAAGGGTGGGGGCCAGCCTTTATGAACACTGAAGCTTTCTTT. Translation gives CASSQSEGWGPAFMNTEAFF.

J is TRBJ2-1 and V is TRBV27; perhaps TRBD1 as D (6 bases). CDR3 size: 13 residues. Per the germline V gene, CDR1 is MNHEY and CDR2 is SMNVEV (reference sequence). Deletions cut 0 bases from V and 10 bases from J, with 10 bases between. CDR3 coding DNA: TGTGCCAGCAGTTTATCCCAGGGGATCGAGCAGTTCTTC. This codes for CASSLSQGIEQFF.

The genes are TRBV7-9 and TRBJ2-1; possibly TRBD1 or TRBD2 for D (6 bases each). The CDR3 is made up of 15 amino acids. Germline lookup yields CDR1 SEHNR and CDR2 FQNEAQ (reference sequence). Trimming stripped 5 bases from V and 4 bases from J, with 15 bases between. The CDR3 bases are TGTGCCAGCAGCGGACAGACTAGGATTTACAATGAGCAGTTCTTC. Its protein is CASSGQTRIYNEQFF.

For the CDR3, the DNA is TGTGCCAGCAGCTTAACTGTGGGACAGGGTCTTTACAATGAGCAGTTCTTC. Its protein product is CASSLTVGQGLYNEQFF. The gene calls are TRBV7-8 and TRBJ2-1, with TRBD1 identical over 9 bases. In germline, CDR1 is SGHVS, CDR2 FQNEAQ. The CDR3 totals 17 residues. The V segment lost 2 bases and the J segment 4 bases; nucleotides outside the gene matches: 9.

This sequence joins TRBV19 and TRBJ2-7; D gene unclear. The V end was cut by 1 base, the J end by 4 bases, with 14 bases between. This CDR3 has 15 residues. CDR1 LNHDA and CDR2 SQIVND come from the germline V gene (reference sequence). The CDR3 sequence: CASSIGQVPPYEQYF. CDR3 in DNA: TGTGCCAGTAGTATAGGACAAGTTCCACCGTACGAGCAGTACTTC.

The rearrangement uses TRBV28 and TRBJ2-3, with D uncertain. The germline gives CDR1 MDHEN, CDR2 SYDVKM. V was clipped by 3 bases and J by 2 bases, with 9 bases between them. The CDR3 consists of 14 residues. CDR3 bases: TGTGCCAGCAGTTTCTTGGCCCCCACAGATACGCAGTATTTT. It translates to CASSFLAPTDTQYF.

The V gene is TRBV7-3, the J gene TRBJ2-2, with D possibly matching TRBD2 (5 bases). Germline CDR1 reads SGHTA; CDR2 reads FQGTGA. The CDR3 extends over 14 amino acids. Deletions cut 0 bases from V and 10 bases from J, with 12 bases between. The CDR3 region is CASSLTGNSAELFF. The DNA for the CDR3 is TGTGCCAGCAGCTTAACCGGGAATAGCGCGGAGCTGTTTTTT.

V usage is TRBV7-9 and J usage is TRBJ2-7; the D gene could be TRBD1 or TRBD2 (5 bases each). The CDR3 covers 12 residues. The V gene lost 5 bases and the J gene lost 6 bases, with 11 bases spanning the gap. In germline, CDR1 is SEHNR, CDR2 FQNEAQ (reference sequence). CDR3 loop: CASSATGAEQYF. CDR3 DNA sequence: TGTGCCAGCAGCGCCACCGGGGCCGAGCAGTACTTC.

This clone was seen just once. The V and J genes are TRBV12-5 and TRBJ2-7; D might be TRBD1 (6 bases). Per the germline V gene, CDR1 is LGHNT and CDR2 is FRNRAP. V gave up 1 base and J gave up 3 bases, with 7 bases separating them. There are 13 residues in the CDR3. CDR3 loop: CASGLGGGYEQYF. The CDR3 region has the DNA TGTGCTAGTGGTTTGGGAGGGGGCTACGAGCAGTACTTC.

The chain links TRBV19 to TRBJ1-1; D might be TRBD1 (5 bases). CDR1 is LNHDA and CDR2 is SQIVND in the germline V gene (reference sequence). The CDR3 is made up of 12 amino acids. V was pared by 8 bases and J by 6 bases, with 13 bases between. The CDR3 protein is CASGGSLPEAFF. The DNA for the CDR3 is TGTGCCAGTGGGGGGAGTTTACCTGAAGCTTTCTTT.

This sequence joins TRBV6-1 and TRBJ2-7; D might be TRBD1 (6 bases). The ends were cut back, 5 bases at V and 2 bases at J, with 10 bases in the middle. Germline V lookup: CDR1 MNHNS, CDR2 SASEGT. The CDR3 length is 13 residues. The CDR3 sequence is CASSLRTAYEQYF. The CDR3 DNA follows: TGTGCCAGCAGTCTCCGGACAGCCTACGAGCAGTACTTC.

V gene TRBV29-1 combines with J gene TRBJ2-5; D may match TRBD1 or TRBD2 (6 bases each). CDR1 is SQVTM and CDR2 is ANQGSEA in the germline V gene. V gave up 0 bases and J gave up 5 bases, with 16 bases separating them. This CDR3 has 15 amino acids. CDR3 nucleotide sequence: TGCAGCGTTGAAGATCAGGGGCAGGCGGGGGAGACCCAGTACTTC. Amino acid sequence: CSVEDQGQAGETQYF.

This clone was picked up one time. The chain carries TRBV6-7 and TRBJ1-2; the match to TRBD1 covers 9 bases. TRBV6-7 is an ORF, and what it does is uncertain. With 0 bases clipped from V and 2 bases from J, the junction kept 4 bases outside the gene matches. CDR3 size: 16 residues. CDR3 sequence: CASSYSKGQGNYGYTF. As DNA, the CDR3 is TGTGCCAGCAGTTACTCGAAAGGACAGGGGAACTATGGCTACACCTTC.

In its sample, this clone was seen once. The CDR3 sequence: CASTSGGSGELFF. CDR3 nucleotides: TGTGCCAGCACCTCGGGAGGGTCCGGGGAGCTGTTTTTT. This chain connects TRBV9 to TRBJ2-2; 8 nucleotides line up with TRBD2. The CDR3 has 13 residues. Germline CDR1 reads SGDLS; CDR2 reads YYNGEE. The V gene end was trimmed by 6 bases and the J gene end by 6 bases; junction bases not matched to a gene: 4.

The rearrangement joins TRBV28 to TRBJ2-7, with TRBD1 matching 9 bases. Germline-derived CDR1 and CDR2 are MDHEN and SYDVKM. The J segment lost 3 bases and the V segment lost 5 bases, leaving 8 bases of the junction unmatched. CDR3 length: 15 amino acids. CDR3 in amino acids: CASSIPGQGSYEQYF. In DNA form, the CDR3 reads TGTGCCAGCAGTATTCCGGGACAGGGCAGCTACGAGCAGTACTTC.

The chain is built from TRBV4-1 and TRBJ1-6; D not certain. Germline V gives CDR1 MGHRA, CDR2 YSYEKL. This CDR3 is built from 15 residues. The ends were cut back, 0 bases at V and 13 bases at J, with 16 bases in the middle. CDR3: CASSQEKLGEAPLHF. The CDR3 nucleotides are TGCGCCAGCAGCCAAGAAAAATTGGGCGAGGCGCCCCTCCACTTT.

Concerning this clone itself: The sample contains more than one DNA sequence encoding this CDR3. The chain combines TRBV28 with TRBJ1-5; 7 positions match TRBD1. There are 14 residues in the CDR3. Germline assignment: CDR1 MDHEN and CDR2 SYDVKM. With V trimmed by 4 bases and J by 4 bases, 4 bases remained unmatched. CDR3 amino acids: CASSSGQPNQPQHF. The DNA for the CDR3 is TGTGCCAGCAGTTCGGGACAGCCGAATCAGCCCCAGCATTTT.

A word on this clone: The same CDR3 arises from other DNA sequences in this sample as well. The chain is built from TRBV27 and TRBJ2-3, with D perhaps matching TRBD2 (7 bases). V was shortened by 0 bases and J by 3 bases, with 13 bases between the two germline ends. Germline V CDR1 and CDR2: MNHEY, SMNVEV (reference sequence). The CDR3 covers 16 residues. CDR3 sequence: CASSLSAGAGTDTQYF. DNA of the CDR3: TGTGCCAGCAGTTTATCCGCGGGGGCCGGGACAGATACGCAGTATTTT.

This clone was observed a single time. This sequence joins TRBV5-4 and TRBJ2-7; the D is unclear. V dropped 0 bases and J dropped 6 bases, with 13 bases sitting between them. The CDR3 runs 14 residues. Germline V lookup: CDR1 SGHNT, CDR2 YYREEE (reference sequence). The CDR3 protein is CASSLVAESFEQYF. The DNA for the CDR3 is TGTGCCAGCAGCTTGGTGGCGGAGTCGTTCGAGCAGTACTTC.